These T cell receptor beta chains were read from a single sample in a study of shared clonotypes between healthy human individuals. Profiling relied on immunoSEQ multiplex PCR, and the TCRdb table lists in-frame clones only, not all of them. The profile shows fewer than 1.8 million clones, 97% to 99% of them singletons. Input material: naive CD4+ T cells sorted from blood. Receptors were obtained from a man aged 25-40 years in good health. Both conserved end residues are part of each CDR3. D genes are given only for firm matches. Size values are once, few and many counts, or a class for expanded clones, and some rows have none.

>TRBV5-1|-|-|TRBJ2-7
CASSLVGNEQYF
TGCGCCAGCAGCTTGGTCGGGAACGAGCAGTACTTC
>TRBV6-5|-|-|TRBJ2-1
CASTLSGSYNEQFF
TGTGCCAGTACCCTTAGCGGTTCCTACAATGAGCAGTTCTTC
>TRBV6-6|-|-|TRBJ1-5
CASSPQDLPGQPQHF
TGTGCCAGCAGCCCCCAAGACCTTCCCGGTCAGCCCCAGCATTTT
>TRBV28|-|-|TRBJ2-3
CASSPGGLTDTQYF
TGTGCCAGCAGCCCCGGCGGTCTCACAGATACGCAGTATTTT
>TRBV7-8|-|TRBD2|TRBJ2-5
CASSSGLAGRPGETQYF
TGTGCCAGCAGCTCTGGACTAGCGGGGAGACCGGGGGAGACCCAGTACTTC
>TRBV7-2|-|-|TRBJ2-7
CASSSPFYEQYF
TGTGCCAGCAGCTCCCCCTTCTACGAGCAGTACTTC
>TRBV4-3|-|-|TRBJ1-4
CASSQEGRDNEKLFF
TGCGCCAGCAGCCAAGAGGGCAGAGATAATGAAAAACTGTTTTTT
>TRBV29-1|-|-|TRBJ2-3
CSVERGRGDTQYF
TGCAGCGTTGAACGGGGGAGGGGGGATACGCAGTATTTT
>TRBV5-1|-|-|TRBJ1-1
CASSLATTGRANTEAFF
TGCGCCAGCAGCTTGGCCACGACGGGACGGGCGAACACTGAAGCTTTCTTT
>TRBV5-6|-|-|TRBJ1-5
CASSASIFINQPQHF
TGTGCCAGCAGCGCCTCGATATTCATCAATCAGCCCCAGCATTTT
>TRBV10-3|-|-|TRBJ2-7
CAISEIQASYEQYF
TGTGCCATCAGTGAAATACAGGCCTCCTACGAGCAGTACTTC
>TRBV7-9|-|-|TRBJ2-6
CASSLDEAGANVLTF
TGTGCCAGCAGCTTAGACGAGGCTGGGGCCAACGTCCTGACTTTC
>TRBV5-1|once|-|TRBJ1-1
CASSLAVGLMNTEAFF
TGCGCCAGCAGCTTGGCCGTGGGACTTATGAACACTGAAGCTTTCTTT
>TRBV9|once|-|TRBJ2-1
CASSPQGQNNEQFF
TGTGCCAGCAGCCCCCAAGGGCAGAACAATGAGCAGTTCTTC